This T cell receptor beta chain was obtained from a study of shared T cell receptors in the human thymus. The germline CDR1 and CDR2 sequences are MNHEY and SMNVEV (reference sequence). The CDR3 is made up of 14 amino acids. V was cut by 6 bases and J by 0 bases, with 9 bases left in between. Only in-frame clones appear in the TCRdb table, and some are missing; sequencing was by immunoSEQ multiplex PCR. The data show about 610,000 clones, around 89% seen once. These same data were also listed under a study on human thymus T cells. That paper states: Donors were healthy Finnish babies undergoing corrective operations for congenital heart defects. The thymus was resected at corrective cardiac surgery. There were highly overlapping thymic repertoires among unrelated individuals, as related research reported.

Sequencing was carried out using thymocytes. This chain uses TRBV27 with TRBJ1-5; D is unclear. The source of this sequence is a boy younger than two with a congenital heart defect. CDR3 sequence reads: CASRPGVSNQPQHF. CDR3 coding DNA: TGTGCCAGCAGACCGGGTGTTAGCAATCAGCCCCAGCATTTT.